One and the same sample provided the 2 T cell receptor beta chains below, sequenced in a study of spatial heterogeneity in lung cancer. Time point specified: sample taken at primary tumor resection. From the 5' RACE reads, TCRdb called clonotypes with MiXCR, one entry per CDR3 protein. The data contain tens of thousands of distinct CDR3 sequences, roughly 5.2% of them singletons. The source material was PBMCs, sampled at surgery. The origin of the receptors is a female donor with early-stage non-small cell lung cancer.

This clonotype was recorded at least ten times. The V call is TRBV5-4, the J call TRBJ2-5, with D unresolved. Trimming took 3 bases from V and 1 from J, leaving 10 bases between them. The CDR3 length is 14 residues. Germline V gene lookup returns CDR1 SGHNT and CDR2 YYREEE (reference sequence). CDR3 sequence (DNA): TGTGCCAGCAGCTCCGGCACTTTCCAAGAGACCCAGTACTTC. Protein: CASSSGTFQETQYF.

This clonotype has a count of ten or more. The chain links TRBV2 to TRBJ1-6; D remains ambiguous. Germline V gene lookup returns CDR1 SNHLY and CDR2 FYNNEI. The V and J ends lost 0 bases and 5 bases respectively, with 11 bases between them. The length of the CDR3 is 16 residues. The CDR3 sequence: CASSEARRRDNSPLHF. The DNA of the CDR3 is TGTGCCAGCAGTGAAGCGCGACGGCGGGATAATTCACCCCTCCACTTT.